The clone carrying this T cell receptor (beta chain) was recorded once. Reverse transcription used roughly 0.5 to 1 ug RNA and random hexamers. The TCR beta CDR3 was amplified by immunoSEQ multiplex PCR across 54 Vbeta, 13 Jbeta. A single record per CDR3 protein comes from TCRdb applying MiXCR to the immunoSEQ multiplex PCR reads. The sample shows approximately 230,000 distinct CDR3 sequences, over 85% of them seen only once. These data are taken from a study of CD8 T cells in Susac syndrome. V lost 6 bases, J lost 6 bases, and 18 bases lay in between. The germline V gene has CDR1 MNHEY and CDR2 SMNVEV (reference sequence). This CDR3 is built from 14 residues. TEMRA cells were FACS-enriched and CD8+ and CD4+ T cells negatively isolated.

The sample consisted of CD4+ T cells from PBMCs. This rearrangement joins TRBV27 to TRBJ2-7; TRBD2 is a possible D gene (5 bases). This TCR came from a human donor with multiple sclerosis. The CDR3 DNA follows: TGTGCCAGCAGCTCCCATTGGAGGAATGGCGAGCAGTACTTC. It encodes CASSSHWRNGEQYF.